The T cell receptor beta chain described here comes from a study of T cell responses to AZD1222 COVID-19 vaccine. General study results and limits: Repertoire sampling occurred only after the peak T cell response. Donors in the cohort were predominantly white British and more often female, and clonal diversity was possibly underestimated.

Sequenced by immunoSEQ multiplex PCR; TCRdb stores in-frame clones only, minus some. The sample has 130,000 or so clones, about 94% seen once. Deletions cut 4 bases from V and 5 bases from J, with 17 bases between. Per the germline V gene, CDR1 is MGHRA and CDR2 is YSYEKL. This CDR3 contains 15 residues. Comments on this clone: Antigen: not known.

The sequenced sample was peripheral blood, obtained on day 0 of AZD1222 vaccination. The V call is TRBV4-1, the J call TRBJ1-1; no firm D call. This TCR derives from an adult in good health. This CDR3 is CASSRTPGGGTEAFF. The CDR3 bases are TGCGCCAGCAGCCGTACTCCGGGAGGTGGGACTGAAGCTTTCTTT.